Sequencing of this T cell receptor (beta chain) was carried out in a study of spatial heterogeneity in lung cancer. This clonotype was detected ten times or more. Unique molecular identifiers, one per molecule, were present on every TCR cDNA molecule. MiXCR was run by TCRdb on the 5' RACE reads, yielding one entry per CDR3 protein. This table holds 25,000 or so distinct CDR3 sequences, 3.3% found once. Trimming at V came to 5 bases and at J to 4 bases, leaving 2 bases not matched to a gene. The CDR3 is 14 amino acids. Germline V gene sequence: CDR1 DFQATT, CDR2 SNEGSKA (reference sequence). Time point in this sample: sample taken at primary tumor resection. Whole RNA, isolated from tumor, nontumor lung or frozen PBMC, was sequenced without prior sorting.

V gene TRBV20-1 combines with J gene TRBJ2-1, with 13 bases aligning to TRBD2. The source material was PBMCs, sampled at surgery. The clonotype comes from a female donor with early-stage non-small cell lung cancer. The CDR3 is CSALGLAGYNEQFF. As DNA, the CDR3 is TGCAGTGCTTTGGGACTAGCGGGATACAATGAGCAGTTCTTC.